The clone carrying this T cell receptor beta chain was seen many times. The data originate from a study of blood T cell repertoires in COVID-19. Looking at the study overall: In each case, the material was cDNA or gDNA derived from T cells, B-cell-depleted T cells, or PBMCs.

Clones were sequenced by immunoSEQ multiplex PCR, and TCRdb holds only the in-frame ones, with some missing. The data show about 380,000 clones, approximately 89% seen once. The CDR3 has 13 amino acids. Deletions cut 6 bases from V and 3 bases from J, with 11 bases between. Germline CDR1 reads MNHEY; CDR2 reads SVGEGT. The genes are TRBV6-2 or TRBV6-3 and TRBJ1-1, with D possibly matching TRBD1 (5 bases). This clonotype was obtained from a young man who had recovered from COVID-19. Source material: PBMCs or T cells enriched from blood (not recorded which). CDR3 protein: CASSLIGDTEAFF. In DNA form, the CDR3 reads TGTGCCAGCAGCCTCATAGGGGACACTGAAGCTTTCTTT.